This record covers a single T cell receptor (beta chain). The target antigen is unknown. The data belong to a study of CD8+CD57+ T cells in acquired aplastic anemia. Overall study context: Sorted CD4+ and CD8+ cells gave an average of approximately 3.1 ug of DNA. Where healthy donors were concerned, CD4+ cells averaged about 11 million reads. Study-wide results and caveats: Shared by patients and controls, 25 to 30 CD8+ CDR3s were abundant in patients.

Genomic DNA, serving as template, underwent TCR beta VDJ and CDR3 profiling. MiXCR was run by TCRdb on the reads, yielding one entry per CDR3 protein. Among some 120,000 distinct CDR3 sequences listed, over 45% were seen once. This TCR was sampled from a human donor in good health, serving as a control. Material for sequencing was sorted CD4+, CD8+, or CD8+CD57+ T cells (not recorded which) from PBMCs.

CDR3 DNA: TGTGCCACCAGTGATTTTGGGGGGGGTCAGTTCTTC. This encodes CATSDFGGGQFF. The chain recombines TRBV24-1 with TRBJ2-1; 7 bases line up with TRBD2. There are 12 residues in the CDR3. After removal of 1 base from V and 13 bases from J, the junction contained 3 bases not matched to a gene. Germline CDR1 is KGHDR and CDR2 is SFDVKD.